This TCR beta chain derives from a study of cytomegalovirus exposure and HLA in healthy donors. The CDR3 is 15 amino acids. J lost 5 bases, V lost 6 bases, and 8 bases had no gene match. CDR1 and CDR2 from the germline V gene are MNHNY and SVGAGI (reference sequence). Nominally healthy donors were sampled, though unrecorded immune exposures were likely. The PCR contained 60 Vbeta and 13 Jbeta primers. Original handling: Later analysis identified approximately 88 million unique TCR beta chains, approximately 11 million shared. Only in-frame clones appear in the TCRdb table, and some are missing; sequencing was by immunoSEQ multiplex PCR. V and J calls and clone size come straight from that table; D and trimming were deduced from the DNA. Of under 200,000 clones listed, 65% to 85% are singletons.

The origin of this receptor is a man aged 40-55 years in good health and CMV-seropositive. V is TRBV6-6 and J is TRBJ2-5; TRBD2 matches at 11 bases. The sample comprised PBMCs. The CDR3, as DNA: TGTGCCAGCAGGGGTCTAGCGGGAGGTGGGGAGACCCAGTACTTC. It yields the protein CASRGLAGGGETQYF.